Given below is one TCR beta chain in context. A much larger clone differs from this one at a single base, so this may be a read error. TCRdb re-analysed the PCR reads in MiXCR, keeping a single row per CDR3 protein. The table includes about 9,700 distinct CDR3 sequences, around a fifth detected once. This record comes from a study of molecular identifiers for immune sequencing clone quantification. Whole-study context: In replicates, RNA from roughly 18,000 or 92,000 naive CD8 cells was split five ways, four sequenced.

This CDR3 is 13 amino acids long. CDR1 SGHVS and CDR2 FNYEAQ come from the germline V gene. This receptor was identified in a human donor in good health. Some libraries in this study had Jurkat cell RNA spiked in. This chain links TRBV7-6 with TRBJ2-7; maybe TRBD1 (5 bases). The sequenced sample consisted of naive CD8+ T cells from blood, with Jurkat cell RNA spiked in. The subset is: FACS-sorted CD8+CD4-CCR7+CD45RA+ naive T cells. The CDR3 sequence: CASSADTSYERYF. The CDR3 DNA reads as TGTGCCAGCAGCGCGGACACCTCCTACGAGCGGTACTTC.